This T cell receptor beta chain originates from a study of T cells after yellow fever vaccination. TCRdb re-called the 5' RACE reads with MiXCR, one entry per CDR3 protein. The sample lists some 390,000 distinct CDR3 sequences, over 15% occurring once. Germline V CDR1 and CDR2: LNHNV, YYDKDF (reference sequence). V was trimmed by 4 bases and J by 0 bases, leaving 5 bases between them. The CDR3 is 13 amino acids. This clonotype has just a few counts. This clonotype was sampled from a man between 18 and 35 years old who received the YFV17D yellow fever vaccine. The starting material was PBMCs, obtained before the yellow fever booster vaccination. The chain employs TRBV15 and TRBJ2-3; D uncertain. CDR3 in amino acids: CATSNLSTDTQYF. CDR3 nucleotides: TGTGCCACCAGCAACCTTAGCACAGATACGCAGTATTTT.